The source of this TCR beta chain is a study of blood T cell repertoires in COVID-19. Study summary: Some COVID-19 samples were acute and others convalescent; all came from the United States, Italy and Spain. From T cells, B-cell-depleted T cells, or PBMCs came the material, which was cDNA or gDNA.

Original processing notes: Scientists estimated how many nucleated cells there were by amplifying reference gene primers. Sequenced by immunoSEQ multiplex PCR; TCRdb stores in-frame clones only, minus some. That table supplies the V and J calls and clone size; D and trimming were determined from the DNA. Counted here are about 190,000 clones, nearly 90% occurring once; the ten biggest clones make up roughly 6.2%. Losses at the gene ends were 5 bases for V and 6 bases for J; bases not matched to a gene: 5. The CDR3 spans 13 residues. The germline V gene encodes CDR1 LNHDA and CDR2 SQIVND (reference sequence).

The V and J genes are TRBV19 and TRBJ1-1, with 8 bases that match TRBD1. Sample: peripheral blood. The source of this sequence is a woman aged 40-49 years who had recovered from COVID-19. Here the CDR3 DNA reads TGTGCCAGTAGTGGACAGGGACTACCTGAAGCTTTCTTT. This encodes CASSGQGLPEAFF.